The clone carrying this TCR beta chain was found a few times. The record originates from a study of PD-1 blockade in mismatch repair-deficient tumors. Assay used: immunoSEQ multiplex PCR; TCRdb lists only in-frame clones, some missing. In the table there are about 19,000 clones, about 80% of which are singletons. V was clipped by 5 bases and J by 12 bases; unmatched bases: 8. The CDR3 sequence is 14 residues long. Per the germline V gene, CDR1 is LNHDA and CDR2 is SQIVND (reference sequence). Every patient had mismatch repair deficiency by PCR or immunohistochemistry. The sequence derives from an adult with mismatch repair-deficient cancer. The chain uses TRBV19 and TRBJ1-6, with 9 bases aligning to TRBD1. The sample in question was PBMCs, obtained 52 weeks after starting pembrolizumab. The CDR3 region has the DNA TGTGCCAGTAGTTTCACAGGGGGCGCGGGACCCCTCCACTTT. Translating it yields CASSFTGGAGPLHF.